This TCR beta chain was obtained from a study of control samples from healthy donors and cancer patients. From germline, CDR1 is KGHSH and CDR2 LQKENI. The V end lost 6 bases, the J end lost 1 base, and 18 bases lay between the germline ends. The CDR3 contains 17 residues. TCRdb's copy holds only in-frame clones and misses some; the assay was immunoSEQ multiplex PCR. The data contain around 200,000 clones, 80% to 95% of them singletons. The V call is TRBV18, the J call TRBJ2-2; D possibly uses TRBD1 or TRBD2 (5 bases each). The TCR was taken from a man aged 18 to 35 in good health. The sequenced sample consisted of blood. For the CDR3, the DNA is TGTGCCAGCTCGCAACTTACCGGGACGGTGAACACCGGGGAGCTGTTTTTT. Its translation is CASSQLTGTVNTGELFF.